Below, one T cell receptor beta chain is given with its context. Its antigen is still unknown. Researchers used 5'RACE with constant-segment primers to make TCR alpha and TCR beta cDNA libraries that carry sample barcodes and UMIs. One entry per CDR3 protein, called by TCRdb with MiXCR from the 5' RACE reads. Of under 200,000 distinct CDR3 sequences in the sample, over 10% are singletons; the top ten hold 2.5% to 3.5%. The CDR3 sequence is 17 residues long. The V end was cut by 5 bases, the J end by 3 bases, with 19 bases between. Per germline, CDR1 SEHNR and CDR2 FQNEAQ (reference sequence). The data were taken from a study of T-cell memory formation after mild COVID-19. Study conclusions and caveats: Cross-reactive memory seemingly joined, as some responding clones were found in pre-infection memory. Day 15 to 85 contracting clones showed balanced CD4/CD8; later expanders leaned CD4+. Second-wave clones peaking on day 37 lacked confirmed SARS-CoV-2 specificity.

The sample was PBMCs or a T cell subset sorted from them (not recorded which). This receptor was taken from a man in his late teens or twenties who had mild COVID-19 (a few samples of this study predate the infection). Cell type and time point are not known. The chain uses TRBV7-9 and TRBJ2-2, with D possibly being TRBD1 or TRBD2 (5 bases each). The CDR3: CASSPPPGRRDTGELFF. For the CDR3, the DNA is TGTGCCAGCAGCCCCCCCCCGGGGCGGCGGGACACCGGGGAGCTGTTTTTT.